A selection of T cell receptor beta chains follows, all from one sample in a study of T cell responses to AZD1222 COVID-19 vaccine. Some clones are missing from TCRdb's copy, which holds only in-frame ones; the method was immunoSEQ multiplex PCR. The sample contains 30,000 to 35,000 clones, around 78% of which appear only once. Sequencing used peripheral blood, obtained 28 days after the second AZD1222 dose. All receptors derive from an adult who received the AZD1222 COVID-19 vaccine. The CDR3 runs from the conserved cysteine through the conserved F or W. Each record gives: J gene, D gene, clone size, V gene, CDR3 protein, CDR3 DNA. The D gene is left open where the match is weak. Expanded clones get a size class; other rows say once, few or many, or leave the size out.

>TRBJ2-7|-|once|TRBV6-5
CASSYQGYEQYF
TGTGCCAGCAGTTATCAGGGTTACGAGCAGTACTTC
>TRBJ1-1|-|-|TRBV5-1
CASSFGRQSFMNTEAFF
TGCGCCAGCAGCTTTGGCCGACAGAGCTTCATGAACACTGAAGCTTTCTTT
>TRBJ1-1|-|-|TRBV19
CASAPRGYEAFF
TGTGCCAGCGCCCCCCGGGGGTATGAAGCTTTCTTT
>TRBJ2-2|-|-|TRBV18
CASSPPAGAVGELFF
TGTGCCAGCTCACCACCGGCAGGGGCGGTCGGGGAGCTGTTTTTT
>TRBJ1-6|-|-|TRBV7-8
CASSFQAGNSPLHF
TGTGCCAGCAGCTTCCAGGCCGGGAATTCACCCCTCCACTTT
>TRBJ1-2|-|-|TRBV4-1
CASSQLEQNYGYTF
TGCGCCAGCAGCCAGCTGGAACAGAACTATGGCTACACCTTC
>TRBJ1-3|-|-|TRBV10-3
CAIRDTSGNTIYF
TGTGCCATCCGGGACACTTCTGGAAACACCATATATTTT
>TRBJ2-1|TRBD2|once|TRBV19
CASRSGTVSGRFYEQFF
TGTGCCAGTAGATCCGGGACAGTGAGCGGGAGGTTCTATGAGCAGTTCTTC
>TRBJ1-5|-|-|TRBV7-8
CASPPGQNSNQPQHF
TGTGCCAGCCCTCCGGGACAAAATAGCAATCAGCCCCAGCATTTT
>TRBJ1-2|-|-|TRBV24-1
CATSGWSDYGYTF
TGTGCCACCAGTGGGTGGTCGGACTATGGCTACACCTTC
>TRBJ1-1|-|-|TRBV7-2
CASSLDFSQRTEAFF
TGTGCCAGCAGCTTAGACTTTTCCCAGAGAACCGAAGCTTTCTTT
>TRBJ2-1|-|-|TRBV7-7
CASSFATGSYNEQFF
TGTGCCAGCAGCTTCGCGACAGGCTCCTACAATGAGCAGTTCTTC
>TRBJ1-2|-|few|TRBV7-6
CASSLAALRTDLLYGYTF
TGTGCCAGCAGCTTAGCGGCCCTTCGGACAGACCTACTCTATGGCTACACCTTC
>TRBJ1-2|-|-|TRBV10-3
CAISESQGGYTF
TGTGCCATCAGTGAGAGTCAGGGTGGCTACACCTTC
>TRBJ1-6|TRBD1|-|TRBV6-6
CASSYGQGVSPLHF
TGTGCCAGCAGTTACGGACAGGGGGTTTCACCCCTCCACTTT
>TRBJ2-3|-|-|TRBV7-2
CASSWILATSTDTQYF
TGTGCCAGCAGCTGGATTCTAGCGACTAGCACAGATACGCAGTATTTT
>TRBJ1-1|-|-|TRBV11-3
CASQTGDTEAFF
TGTGCCAGTCAAACGGGGGACACTGAAGCTTTCTTT
>TRBJ1-2|TRBD1|-|TRBV12-3/TRBV12-4
CASSLDRGGYTF
TGTGCCAGCAGTCTGGACAGGGGCGGCTACACCTTC
>TRBJ1-1|-|-|TRBV19
CASNDRLNTEAFF
TGTGCCAGTAATGACAGGCTGAACACTGAAGCTTTCTTT
>TRBJ1-1|-|-|TRBV30
CAWSRQSNTEAFF
TGTGCCTGGAGCCGACAGTCGAACACTGAAGCTTTCTTT
>TRBJ1-3|-|medium-sized|TRBV20-1
CSASVSGTGNTIYF
TGCAGTGCTAGTGTCTCAGGGACCGGAAACACCATATATTTT
>TRBJ2-5|TRBD1|-|TRBV4-3
CASSQVEGGLETQYF
TGCGCCAGCAGCCAAGTAGAAGGGGGCCTTGAGACCCAGTACTTC
>TRBJ2-7|TRBD1|few|TRBV2
CASSGQGQGYEQYF
TGTGCCAGCAGTGGACAGGGACAGGGATACGAGCAGTACTTC
>TRBJ1-2|TRBD1|few|TRBV7-2
CASSSGTGWDYTF
TGTGCCAGCAGCTCCGGGACAGGGTGGGACTACACCTTC
>TRBJ1-1|TRBD1|once|TRBV29-1
CSVVGQGDTEAFF
TGCAGCGTTGTGGGACAGGGGGACACTGAAGCTTTCTTT
>TRBJ1-1|-|few|TRBV7-3
CASKSESTEAFF
TGTGCCAGCAAAAGCGAGAGCACTGAAGCTTTCTTT
>TRBJ1-1|-|few|TRBV19
CASSIWAGLNTEAFF
TGTGCCAGTAGTATCTGGGCAGGCCTGAACACTGAAGCTTTCTTT
>TRBJ2-7|-|few|TRBV7-9
CASSGDTNYEQYF
TGTGCCAGCAGCGGGGACACAAACTACGAGCAGTACTTC
>TRBJ1-1|TRBD1|few|TRBV18
CASSPRTGDTEAFF
TGTGCCAGCTCACCAAGGACAGGGGACACTGAAGCTTTCTTT
>TRBJ1-2|-|once|TRBV7-2
CASSVQHENYGYTF
TGTGCCAGCAGCGTGCAGCATGAAAACTATGGCTACACCTTC
>TRBJ2-1|TRBD2|-|TRBV18
CASSPGLAGANEQFF
TGTGCCAGCTCACCTGGACTAGCGGGAGCCAATGAGCAGTTCTTC
>TRBJ1-1|TRBD1|-|TRBV25-1
CASSAWDRVNTEAFF
TGTGCCAGCAGTGCTTGGGACAGAGTGAACACTGAAGCTTTCTTT
>TRBJ2-6|-|once|TRBV7-2
CASSLDLSGANVLTF
TGTGCCAGCAGCTTAGACCTTTCTGGGGCCAACGTCCTGACTTTC
>TRBJ2-5|-|medium-sized|TRBV18
CASSLTQRETQYF
TGTGCCAGCTCACTCACTCAGAGGGAGACCCAGTACTTC
>TRBJ2-2|TRBD1|once|TRBV19
CASSPSTGTGELFF
TGTGCCAGTAGTCCCTCGACAGGGACCGGGGAGCTGTTTTTT
>TRBJ2-1|TRBD1|-|TRBV30
CAWTLRGLRSNEQFF
TGTGCCTGGACCCTCAGGGGGTTAAGGTCCAATGAGCAGTTCTTC
>TRBJ2-3|-|-|TRBV3-1/TRBV3-2
CASSQRDSEQYF
TGTGCCAGCAGCCAACGGGACTCCGAGCAGTATTTT
>TRBJ2-1|TRBD1|-|TRBV6-4
CASKRQGSYNEQFF
TGTGCCAGCAAACGACAGGGATCCTACAATGAGCAGTTCTTC
>TRBJ1-1|-|-|TRBV3-1/TRBV3-2
CASSQTANTEAFF
TGTGCCAGCAGCCAGACGGCGAACACTGAAGCTTTCTTT
>TRBJ1-2|TRBD1|-|TRBV7-2
CASSYRQGGNYGYTF
TGTGCCAGCAGCTACAGACAGGGTGGGAACTATGGCTACACCTTC